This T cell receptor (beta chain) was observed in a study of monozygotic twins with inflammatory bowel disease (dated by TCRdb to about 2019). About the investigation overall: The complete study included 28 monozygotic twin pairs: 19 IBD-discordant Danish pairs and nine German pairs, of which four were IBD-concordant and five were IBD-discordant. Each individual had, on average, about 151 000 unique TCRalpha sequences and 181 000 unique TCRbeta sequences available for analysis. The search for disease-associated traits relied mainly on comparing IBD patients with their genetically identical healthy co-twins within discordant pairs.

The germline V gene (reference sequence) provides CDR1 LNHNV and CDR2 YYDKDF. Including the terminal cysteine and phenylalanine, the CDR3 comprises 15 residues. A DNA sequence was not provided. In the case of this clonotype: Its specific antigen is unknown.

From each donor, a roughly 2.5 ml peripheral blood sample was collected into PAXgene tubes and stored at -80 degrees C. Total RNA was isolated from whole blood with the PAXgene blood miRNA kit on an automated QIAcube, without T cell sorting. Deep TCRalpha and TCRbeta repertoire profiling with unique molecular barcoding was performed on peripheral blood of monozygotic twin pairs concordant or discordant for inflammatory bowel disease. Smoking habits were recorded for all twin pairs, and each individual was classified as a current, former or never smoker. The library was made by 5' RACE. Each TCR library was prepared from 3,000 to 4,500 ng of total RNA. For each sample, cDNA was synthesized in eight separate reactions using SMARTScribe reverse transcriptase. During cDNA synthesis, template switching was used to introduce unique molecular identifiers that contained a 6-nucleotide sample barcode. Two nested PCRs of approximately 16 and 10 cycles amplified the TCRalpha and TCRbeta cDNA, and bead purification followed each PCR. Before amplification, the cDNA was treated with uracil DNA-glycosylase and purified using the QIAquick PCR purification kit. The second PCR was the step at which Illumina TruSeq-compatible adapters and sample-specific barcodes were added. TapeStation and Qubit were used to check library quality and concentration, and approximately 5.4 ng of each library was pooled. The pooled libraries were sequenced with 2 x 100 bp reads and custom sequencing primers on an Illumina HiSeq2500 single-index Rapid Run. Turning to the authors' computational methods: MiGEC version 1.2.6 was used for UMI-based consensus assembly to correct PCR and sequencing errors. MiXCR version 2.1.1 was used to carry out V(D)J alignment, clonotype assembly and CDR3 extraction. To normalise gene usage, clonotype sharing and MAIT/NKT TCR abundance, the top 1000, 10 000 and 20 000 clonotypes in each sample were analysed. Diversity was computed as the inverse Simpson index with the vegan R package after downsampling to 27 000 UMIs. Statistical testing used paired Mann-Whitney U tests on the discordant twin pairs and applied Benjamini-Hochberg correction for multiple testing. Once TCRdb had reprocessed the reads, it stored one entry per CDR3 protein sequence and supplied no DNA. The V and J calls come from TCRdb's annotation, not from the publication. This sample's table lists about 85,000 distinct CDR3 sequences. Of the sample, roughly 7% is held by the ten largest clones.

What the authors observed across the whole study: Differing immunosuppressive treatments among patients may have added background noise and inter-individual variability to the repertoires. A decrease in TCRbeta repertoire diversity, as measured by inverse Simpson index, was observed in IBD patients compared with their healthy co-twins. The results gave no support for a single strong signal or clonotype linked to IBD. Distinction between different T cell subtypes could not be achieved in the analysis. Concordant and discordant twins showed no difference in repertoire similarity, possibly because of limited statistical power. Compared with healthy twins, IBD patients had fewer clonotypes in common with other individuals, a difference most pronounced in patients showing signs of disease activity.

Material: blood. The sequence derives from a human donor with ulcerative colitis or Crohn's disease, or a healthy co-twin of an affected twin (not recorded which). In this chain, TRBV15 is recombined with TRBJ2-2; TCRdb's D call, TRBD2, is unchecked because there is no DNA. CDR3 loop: CATSRGGRGSGELFF.